Listed below are T cell receptor beta chains from one sample, sequenced in a study of T cell responses to AZD1222 COVID-19 vaccine. Here immunoSEQ multiplex PCR was the method, and the copy in TCRdb shows in-frame clones only, minus some. The repertoire consists of more than 100,000 clones, with over 90% occurring once and the leading ten covering more than 4.5%. This sample comprised peripheral blood, obtained on day 0 of AZD1222 vaccination. These receptors originate from an adult in good health. Both conserved end residues are part of each CDR3. Fields, in order: D gene, clone size, J gene, V gene, CDR3 DNA, CDR3 protein. D genes are given only for firm matches. A clone size is listed for some rows: how often the clone was seen (once, few, many), or a class if it is expanded.

NA,NA,TRBJ2-7,TRBV5-4,TGTGCCAGCAGCCGGGACGGGGGCTTCTACGAGCAGTACTTC,CASSRDGGFYEQYF
TRBD1,NA,TRBJ1-1,TRBV7-2,TGTGCCAGCAGCTCCCGACAGGGCGGGAACACTGAAGCTTTCTTT,CASSSRQGGNTEAFF
NA,NA,TRBJ2-2,TRBV5-1,TGCGCCAGCTCTTATACGGCCGGGGAGCTGTTTTTT,CASSYTAGELFF
TRBD1,NA,TRBJ1-2,TRBV28,TGTGCCAGCAGTGCGCGGGACAGGGGGCTCAGTGGCTACACCTTC,CASSARDRGLSGYTF
NA,few,TRBJ2-2,TRBV7-3,TGTGCCAGCAGCTTAAGTCTGACCACCGGGGAGCTGTTTTTT,CASSLSLTTGELFF
NA,once,TRBJ2-7,TRBV28,TGTGCCAGCAGTTTTATAGGGGGGGGCACCTACGAGCAGTACTTC,CASSFIGGGTYEQYF
NA,NA,TRBJ2-6,TRBV19,TGTGCCAGTACCCCCTCTGGGGCCAACGTCCTGACTTTC,CASTPSGANVLTF
NA,NA,TRBJ2-7,TRBV14,TGTGCCAGCAGCCAAGGGGGAGAGCAGTACTTC,CASSQGGEQYF
NA,NA,TRBJ2-7,TRBV29-1,TGCAGCGTGGTGGTGGGGAACGAGCAGTACTTC,CSVVVGNEQYF
NA,NA,TRBJ2-7,TRBV21-1,TGTGCCAGCAGCAAGGTTAGCGGGGGAATATACGAGCAGTACTTC,CASSKVSGGIYEQYF
TRBD1,NA,TRBJ2-7,TRBV28,TGTGCCAGCAGTTTTTCTGGGACAGACTACGAGCAGTACTTC,CASSFSGTDYEQYF
NA,NA,TRBJ2-2,TRBV7-3,TGTGCCAGCAGCGCCTCCTACACCGGGGAGCTGTTTTTT,CASSASYTGELFF
TRBD2,NA,TRBJ2-1,TRBV19,TGTGCCAGTAGCCGTAGGGCTAGCGGCTCCTACAATGAGCAGTTCTTC,CASSRRASGSYNEQFF
TRBD2,NA,TRBJ2-2,TRBV6-2/TRBV6-3,TGTGCCAGCAGCCCTCTCGGGGCGGGAGTGAAAACCGGGGAGCTGTTTTTT,CASSPLGAGVKTGELFF
TRBD2,NA,TRBJ2-3,TRBV19,TGTGCCAGTAGCGGCCTAGCGGGGGGGCCAGATACGCAGTATTTT,CASSGLAGGPDTQYF
NA,NA,TRBJ1-2,TRBV12-5,TGTGCTAGTGGTTTGGTTTCTAACTATGGCTACACCTTC,CASGLVSNYGYTF